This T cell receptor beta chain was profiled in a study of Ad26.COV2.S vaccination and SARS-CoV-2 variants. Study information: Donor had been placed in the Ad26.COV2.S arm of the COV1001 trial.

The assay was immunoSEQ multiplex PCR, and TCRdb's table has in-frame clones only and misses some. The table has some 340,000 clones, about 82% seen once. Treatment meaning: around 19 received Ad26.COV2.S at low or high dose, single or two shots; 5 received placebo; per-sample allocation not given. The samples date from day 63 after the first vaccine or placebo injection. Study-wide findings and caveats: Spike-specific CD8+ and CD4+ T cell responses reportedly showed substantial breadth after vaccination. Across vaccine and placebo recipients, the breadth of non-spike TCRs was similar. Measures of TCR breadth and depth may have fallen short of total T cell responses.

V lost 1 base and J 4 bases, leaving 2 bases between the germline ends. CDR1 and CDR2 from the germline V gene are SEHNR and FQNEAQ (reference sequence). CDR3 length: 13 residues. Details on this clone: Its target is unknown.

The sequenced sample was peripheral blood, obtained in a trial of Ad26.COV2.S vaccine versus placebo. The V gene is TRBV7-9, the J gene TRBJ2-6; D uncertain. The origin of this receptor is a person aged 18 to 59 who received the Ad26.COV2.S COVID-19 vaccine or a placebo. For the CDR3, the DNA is TGTGCCAGCAGCTTAGGAGGGGCCAACGTCCTGACTTTC. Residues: CASSLGGANVLTF.